These T cell receptor beta chains were read from a single sample in a study of blood T cell repertoires in COVID-19. Assay used: immunoSEQ multiplex PCR; TCRdb lists only in-frame clones, some missing. The sample consists of 200,000 to 250,000 clones, 82% of them appearing once. Material for sequencing was peripheral blood. The receptor source for this set is a woman over 75 with active or convalescent COVID-19. Each CDR3 is given with its conserved first and last residue. The order of the fields is CDR3 length, J gene, clone size, D gene, V gene, CDR3 DNA, CDR3 protein. D genes are given only for firm matches. For some rows the clone size is stated as once, few or many, or as a class when expanded; others skip it.

15 TRBJ2-3 . TRBD2 TRBV29-1 TGCAGCGTGTCGGGACTAGCGGGACCAACAGATACGCAGTATTTT CSVSGLAGPTDTQYF
11 TRBJ1-1 once . TRBV19 TGTGCCAGTAGTTCCGAGCGCGGGGCTTTCTTT CASSSERGAFF
15 TRBJ2-2 . . TRBV5-4 TGTGCCAGCAGCTTGGTTGACAGGTCTCCCGGGGAGCTGTTTTTT CASSLVDRSPGELFF
14 TRBJ1-4 . . TRBV28 TGTGCCAGCAGTTTACGACAGGTTGAGGGAAAACTGTTTTTT CASSLRQVEGKLFF
12 TRBJ2-5 . TRBD2 TRBV11-2 TGTGCCAGCACTAGCGGGGTAAAGACCCAGTACTTC CASTSGVKTQYF
14 TRBJ2-7 once TRBD1 TRBV6-5 TGTGCCAGCACCGAGGGGGACAGCCTCTACGAGCAGTACTTC CASTEGDSLYEQYF
14 TRBJ2-1 few TRBD2 TRBV5-6 TGTGCCAGCAGGCGGGGACTAGCGGACAATGAGCAGTTCTTC CASRRGLADNEQFF
14 TRBJ1-6 . . TRBV20-1 TGCAGTGCTAGTCCCCCGGTCTATAATTCACCCCTCCACTTT CSASPPVYNSPLHF
14 TRBJ2-2 . . TRBV7-8 TGTGCCAGCAGCTTATCCCACGGTATTTCGGAGCTGTTTTTT CASSLSHGISELFF
15 TRBJ2-2 . . TRBV5-1 TGCGCCAGCAGCTTGGCCGCTCGGGATACCGGGGAGCTGTTTTTT CASSLAARDTGELFF
13 TRBJ2-1 . . TRBV2 TGTGCCAGCAGCCGGGACAAATACAATGAGCAGTTCTTC CASSRDKYNEQFF
14 TRBJ1-2 . . TRBV5-1 TGCGCCAGCAGCTTCGACAGCCAGAACTATGGCTACACCTTC CASSFDSQNYGYTF
15 TRBJ2-5 . TRBD1 TRBV24-1 TGTGCCACCAGTGATTCACGCGGGACAGGGGAGACCCAGTACTTC CATSDSRGTGETQYF
14 TRBJ1-3 . . TRBV5-1 TGCGCCAGCAGCTACAGTAGACCTGGAAACACCATATATTTT CASSYSRPGNTIYF
16 TRBJ2-7 . TRBD1 TRBV28 TGTGCCAGCAGTCCCAGCGGGACAGGGAGAACCTACGAGCAGTACTTC CASSPSGTGRTYEQYF
18 TRBJ1-1 . TRBD1 TRBV7-6 TGTGCCAGCAGCTCTCCGCCCGGGACAGGGGGCGCTGGTGGTGAAGCTTTCTTT CASSSPPGTGGAGGEAFF
14 TRBJ1-2 . . TRBV5-1 TGCGCCAGCAGCCAGCGGGGAGGAGGGTATGGCTACACCTTC CASSQRGGGYGYTF